This T cell receptor (beta chain) was sequenced for a study of identifying expanded T cells in peripheral blood. Broader study findings: Technical replicates showed roughly 1.2 changed clones; around 2 weeks about 16.4; four weeks 19. Across healthy donors, higher total template counts meant significantly greater roughly 2-week count variance.

Turning to this clone: Its target is unknown.

TCRdb's table, derived via immunoSEQ multiplex PCR, lists solely in-frame clones and lacks some. The repertoire holds nearly 60,000 clones, with approximately 89% as singletons. CDR1 and CDR2 from the germline V gene are SGHTA and FQGNSA. The CDR3 has 11 amino acids. V lost 5 bases to trimming and J lost 2 bases, with 3 bases between them. Healthy donors had no documented immune events, such as infections, while sampled. The sample consisted of blood. The clonotype originates from a person aged 18 to 75 in good health. The gene calls are TRBV7-2 and TRBJ2-5; unclear D gene. CDR3 region: CASSAQETQYF. CDR3 DNA sequence: TGTGCCAGCAGCGCACAAGAGACCCAGTACTTC.